This is a list of T cell receptor beta chains from one sample in a study of blood T cell repertoires in COVID-19. Sequenced by immunoSEQ multiplex PCR; TCRdb stores in-frame clones only, minus some. The repertoire includes 300,000 to 350,000 clones, about 90% of them detected once, and more than 3% sits in the top ten. Specimen: peripheral blood. These receptor sequences come from a woman aged 18 to 35 who had recovered from COVID-19. Each CDR3 is given with its conserved first and last residue. A D gene is named only where the DNA matches it firmly. Expanded clones get a size class; other rows say once, few or many, or leave the size out.

V	size	J	D	CDR3	DNA
TRBV6-5	-	TRBJ1-1	-	CASGNGQTNTEAFF	TGTGCCAGCGGAAACGGACAGACGAACACTGAAGCTTTCTTT
TRBV30	-	TRBJ1-1	-	CAWSVSVWTMNTEAFF	TGTGCCTGGAGTGTAAGCGTTTGGACTATGAACACTGAAGCTTTCTTT
TRBV2	-	TRBJ1-1	-	CASSEASRGTEAFF	TGTGCCAGCAGTGAAGCGTCACGAGGTACTGAAGCTTTCTTT
TRBV15	once	TRBJ2-1	TRBD1	CATSRGGQGYNEQFF	TGTGCCACCAGCAGGGGCGGACAGGGGTACAATGAGCAGTTCTTC
TRBV5-1	-	TRBJ1-4	-	CASSQYQGRKLFF	TGCGCCAGCAGCCAATACCAGGGGCGAAAACTGTTTTTT
TRBV6-1	-	TRBJ2-6	TRBD1	CASSEVQGVAGANVLTF	TGTGCCAGCAGTGAAGTACAGGGGGTTGCTGGGGCCAACGTCCTGACTTTC
TRBV5-8	-	TRBJ2-1	TRBD2	CASSQPLAGAASYNEQFF	TGTGCCAGCAGCCAACCTCTAGCGGGAGCAGCGTCCTACAATGAGCAGTTCTTC
TRBV5-6	once	TRBJ1-2	TRBD1	CASSLNRDRRHYGYTF	TGTGCCAGCAGCTTAAACCGGGACAGAAGGCACTATGGCTACACCTTC
TRBV28	-	TRBJ1-5	TRBD1	CASSFPGDRRQPQHF	TGTGCCAGCAGTTTCCCCGGGGACAGGCGCCAGCCCCAGCATTTT
TRBV29-1	-	TRBJ1-1	-	CSVARSGGTEAFF	TGCAGCGTTGCCCGATCCGGAGGCACTGAAGCTTTCTTT
TRBV6-5	-	TRBJ2-5	TRBD2	CASSPPGLQETQYF	TGTGCCAGCAGCCCGCCGGGACTACAAGAGACCCAGTACTTC
TRBV9	-	TRBJ1-2	-	CASSVESRPVPRYGYTF	TGTGCCAGCAGCGTAGAATCCCGCCCGGTTCCGCGGTATGGCTACACCTTC
TRBV24-1	-	TRBJ2-3	TRBD2	CATSDPGASGFTDTQYF	TGTGCCACCAGTGACCCCGGGGCTAGCGGATTCACAGATACGCAGTATTTT
TRBV7-9	-	TRBJ2-2	TRBD2	CASKLAGGANTGELFF	TGTGCCAGCAAACTAGCGGGAGGCGCGAACACCGGGGAGCTGTTTTTT
TRBV7-9	once	TRBJ1-2	TRBD1	CASSPPGTGGAPNYGYTF	TGTGCCAGCAGCCCCCCGGGGACAGGGGGCGCCCCTAACTATGGCTACACCTTC
TRBV5-1	-	TRBJ2-3	TRBD1	CASSLGQGADTQYF	TGCGCCAGCAGCTTAGGACAGGGAGCAGATACGCAGTATTTT
TRBV30	-	TRBJ1-1	-	CAWRVDFFSEAFF	TGTGCCTGGAGGGTAGACTTCTTCAGTGAAGCTTTCTTT
TRBV7-2	-	TRBJ1-2	-	CASSSGFREAGYTF	TGTGCCAGCAGCTCGGGTTTCAGGGAGGCTGGCTACACCTTC
TRBV7-2	-	TRBJ2-3	TRBD2	CASSLGTSGRVDTQYF	TGTGCCAGCAGCTTAGGGACTAGCGGGAGAGTGGATACGCAGTATTTT
TRBV11-3	-	TRBJ2-3	-	CASSFQGSDTQYF	TGTGCCAGCAGCTTCCAGGGTTCAGATACGCAGTATTTT
TRBV7-2	-	TRBJ2-2	TRBD2	CASSRPGLAGAGRTGELFF	TGTGCCAGCAGCAGGCCGGGACTAGCGGGAGCGGGAAGGACCGGGGAGCTGTTTTTT
TRBV2	-	TRBJ1-5	-	CAGGIISNQPQHF	TGTGCCGGAGGGATCATTAGCAATCAGCCCCAGCATTTT
TRBV7-9	-	TRBJ2-3	TRBD2	CASSLRRLAGVTDTQYF	TGTGCCAGCAGCTTACGAAGACTAGCGGGAGTGACAGATACGCAGTATTTT
TRBV20-1	-	TRBJ2-3	-	CSASGGVSTDTQYF	TGCAGTGCTAGTGGGGGAGTTAGCACAGATACGCAGTATTTT
TRBV18	-	TRBJ2-3	TRBD2	CASSPRAGVTDTQYF	TGTGCCAGCTCACCTCGAGCGGGAGTGACAGATACGCAGTATTTT
TRBV3-1/TRBV3-2	-	TRBJ2-2	TRBD2	CASSQGSGGITGELFF	TGTGCCAGCAGCCAAGGTAGCGGGGGGATTACCGGGGAGCTGTTTTTT
TRBV10-3	-	TRBJ2-1	-	CAISESRREVVNEQFF	TGTGCCATCAGTGAGTCAAGACGGGAAGTGGTCAATGAGCAGTTCTTC
TRBV6-5	-	TRBJ1-2	-	CASSYRGTNYGYTF	TGTGCCAGCAGTTACAGGGGTACTAACTATGGCTACACCTTC
TRBV29-1	-	TRBJ1-1	-	CSVQQGGSTEAFF	TGCAGCGTTCAACAGGGTGGGAGCACTGAAGCTTTCTTT
TRBV13	-	TRBJ1-1	TRBD1	CASSLTGEFEAFF	TGTGCCAGCAGCTTAACAGGGGAGTTTGAAGCTTTCTTT
TRBV7-8	-	TRBJ1-1	-	CASSLVHRGYGTEAFF	TGTGCCAGCAGCTTAGTCCATCGGGGGTATGGCACTGAAGCTTTCTTT
TRBV29-1	-	TRBJ2-2	TRBD1	CSGRQGAAGELFF	TGCAGCGGCCGACAGGGGGCGGCCGGGGAGCTGTTTTTT
TRBV7-8	-	TRBJ2-3	-	CASSPTADTQYF	TGTGCCAGCAGCCCCACTGCGGATACGCAGTATTTT
TRBV25-1	-	TRBJ1-1	-	CASSEKGERANTEAFF	TGTGCCAGCAGTGAGAAGGGGGAAAGGGCAAACACTGAAGCTTTCTTT
TRBV18	-	TRBJ1-5	TRBD1	CASSPLDRENQPQHF	TGTGCCAGCTCACCCTTGGACAGGGAAAATCAGCCCCAGCATTTT